This T cell receptor beta chain originates from a study of T-cell memory formation after mild COVID-19. Comment on this clonotype: Its antigen is not known.

A single record per CDR3 protein comes from TCRdb applying MiXCR to the 5' RACE reads. The repertoire has fewer than 650,000 distinct CDR3 sequences, less than 25% of them found once; the top ten carry approximately 8.4%. Broader study findings: Second-wave clones that peaked on day 37 lacked confirmed SARS-CoV-2 specificity.

The CDR3 has 18 amino acids. V lost 1 base to trimming and J lost 7 bases; unmatched junction nucleotides: 10. CDR1 and CDR2 from the germline V gene are SGHNT and YYREEE (reference sequence). The sequencing input was PBMCs or a T cell subset sorted from them (not recorded which). The chain is built from TRBV5-4 and TRBJ2-2; TRBD2 aligns across 13 bases. The TCR comes from an adult woman who had mild COVID-19 (a few samples of this study predate the infection). Cell type and time point are not known. For the CDR3, the DNA is TGTGCCAGCAGCTTGCCAGGACTAGCGGGAGAGGTTGGCGGGGAGCTGTTTTTT. It codes for CASSLPGLAGEVGGELFF.